Listed below are T cell receptor beta chains from one sample, sequenced in a study of blood T cell repertoires in COVID-19. Assay: immunoSEQ multiplex PCR; the TCRdb copy retains only in-frame clones and omits some. This table has 75,000 to 95,000 clones, around 85% appearing once. The sequenced sample was peripheral blood. All receptors derive from a man aged 60 to 75 with acute or convalescent COVID-19. The CDR3 runs from the conserved cysteine through the conserved F or W. D genes are given only for firm matches. Where a row states a size, it is once, few, many or the class of an expanded clone; other rows omit it.

16 | TRBJ1-1 | TRBV19 | NA | NA | TGTGCCAGTAGTATAGATCTATCCCGCGGGGGGACTGAAGCTTTCTTT | CASSIDLSRGGTEAFF
14 | TRBJ2-7 | TRBV25-1 | NA | NA | TGTGCCAGCAGTGAAACACGGGACATTATCGAGCAGTACTTC | CASSETRDIIEQYF
14 | TRBJ2-7 | TRBV4-1 | NA | NA | TGCGCCAGCAGCCTAGGAGGGGACCCACCCGAGCAGTACTTC | CASSLGGDPPEQYF
15 | TRBJ2-1 | TRBV6-5 | NA | NA | TGTGCCAGCAGTTACTTTGAGGGACAAGGGAATGAGCAGTTCTTC | CASSYFEGQGNEQFF
15 | TRBJ2-1 | TRBV9 | TRBD2 | NA | TGTGCCAGCAGCGTAGTCCCCGGGGGGTCCGATGAGCAGTTCTTC | CASSVVPGGSDEQFF
16 | TRBJ2-1 | TRBV4-2 | NA | NA | TGTGCCAGCAGCCAAGGACTCCCGGACTACTACAATGAGCAGTTCTTC | CASSQGLPDYYNEQFF
15 | TRBJ1-1 | TRBV4-2 | NA | NA | TGTGCCAGCAGCCCACACAGGGCCCCCATCACTGAAGCTTTCTTT | CASSPHRAPITEAFF
18 | TRBJ1-2 | TRBV7-2 | NA | once | TGTGCCAGCAGCTTATCTAATAAGGAGGGAAAAATTTCTTATGGCTACACCTTC | CASSLSNKEGKISYGYTF
13 | TRBJ2-1 | TRBV6-5 | TRBD1 | NA | TGTGCCACCCGGAGGACAGGGACGAATGAGCAGTTCTTC | CATRRTGTNEQFF
14 | TRBJ1-1 | TRBV5-1 | TRBD1 | NA | TGCGCCAGCAGCTGGACAGGCTTTGACACTGAAGCTTTCTTT | CASSWTGFDTEAFF
17 | TRBJ2-3 | TRBV6-2/TRBV6-3 | NA | NA | TGTGCCAGCAGCCCCTACGACTTTGAGGATAGCACAGATACGCAGTATTTT | CASSPYDFEDSTDTQYF
16 | TRBJ1-2 | TRBV9 | TRBD1 | NA | TGTGCCAGCAGCGTAGCCCAGGACAGGGTGAACTATGGCTACACCTTC | CASSVAQDRVNYGYTF
14 | TRBJ1-2 | TRBV6-5 | NA | NA | TGTGCCAGCAGTTATGGGCAGGTGGGCTATGGCTACACCTTC | CASSYGQVGYGYTF
12 | TRBJ1-2 | TRBV28 | NA | NA | TGTGCCAGCAGTTACAGGGCGCAGGGCTACACCTTC | CASSYRAQGYTF
18 | TRBJ2-3 | TRBV2 | TRBD2 | NA | TGTGCCAGCAGTTGGACTAGCGGGGGTGTCGCTAGCACAGATACGCAGTATTTT | CASSWTSGGVASTDTQYF
14 | TRBJ1-2 | TRBV5-1 | TRBD1 | NA | TGCGCCAGCAGCATGACAGGGGGCTTAGATGGCTACACCTTC | CASSMTGGLDGYTF
18 | TRBJ1-1 | TRBV21-1 | NA | NA | TGTGCCAGCAGCCGAACCCCGGCGAGTACAGGGGAGAACACTGAAGCTTTCTTT | CASSRTPASTGENTEAFF
13 | TRBJ1-1 | TRBV19 | NA | NA | TGTGCCAGTAGCCAACCCTCGAGAGGGGGAGCTTTCTTT | CASSQPSRGGAFF
16 | TRBJ1-1 | TRBV19 | TRBD1 | NA | TGTGCCAGTAGCATTACAGGGGACATCATGAACACTGAAGCTTTCTTT | CASSITGDIMNTEAFF
12 | TRBJ1-6 | TRBV6-2/TRBV6-3 | NA | NA | TGTGCCAGCAGTTACCAGGGGCAGACCCTCCACTTT | CASSYQGQTLHF
13 | TRBJ1-1 | TRBV10-3 | NA | NA | TGTGCCCCCGGGGGGGGGCGGGTTGCTGAAGCTTTCTTT | CAPGGGRVAEAFF
17 | TRBJ2-7 | TRBV7-8 | TRBD2 | NA | TGTGCCAGCAGCTTGGGGACTAGCGGGGTAGGGGGCTACGAGCAGTACTTC | CASSLGTSGVGGYEQYF